The next 21 T cell receptor beta chains were all read from a single sample in a study of blood T cell repertoires in COVID-19. Clones were read by immunoSEQ multiplex PCR, and TCRdb kept only the in-frame ones, dropping some. The sample holds fewer than 100,000 clones, around 85% seen once. Sequenced input: peripheral blood. The receptors stem from a man older than 75 in a cohort sampled during active COVID-19.

This clone turned up a few times. The chain uses TRBV7-3 and TRBJ1-5; 8 bases map to TRBD1. The V segment lost 6 bases and the J segment 9 bases; nucleotides outside the gene matches: 13. This CDR3 has 15 amino acids. Germline V gene data show CDR1 as SGHTA and CDR2 as FQGTGA. DNA for the CDR3: TGTGCCAGCAGTCTACCGGGACAGGCTATACCGCCCCAGCATTTT. It yields the protein CASSLPGQAIPPQHF.

The chain is built from TRBV5-4 and TRBJ2-1; 10 positions agree with TRBD2. The germline V gene has CDR1 SGHNT and CDR2 YYREEE (reference sequence). V shed 4 bases and J 0 bases; nucleotides not matched to a gene: 4. CDR3 length equals 16 residues. CDR3 DNA sequence: TGTGCCAGCAGCCTAAGCGGGGGGGCCTCCTACAATGAGCAGTTCTTC. Translating it yields CASSLSGGASYNEQFF.

This clone has a single count. The V call is TRBV3-1 (or the pseudogene TRBV3-2), the J call TRBJ2-2; perhaps TRBD1 as D (5 bases). This CDR3 contains 16 residues. With 0 bases removed from V and 0 bases from J, the gap between germline ends came to 8 bases. CDR1 is LGHDT and CDR2 is YNNKEL in the germline V gene (reference sequence). CDR3 loop: CASSQERGTNTGELFF. The CDR3, as DNA: TGTGCCAGCAGCCAAGAAAGGGGAACGAACACCGGGGAGCTGTTTTTT.

V usage is TRBV11-3 and J usage is TRBJ2-3, with D hard to call. CDR3 length equals 14 residues. In germline, CDR1 is SGHNT, CDR2 YENEEA. The V end was cut by 1 base, the J end by 0 bases, with 5 bases between. CDR3 loop: CASSLGRSTDTQYF. The CDR3 region has the DNA TGTGCCAGCAGCTTAGGCAGAAGCACAGATACGCAGTATTTT.

The chain combines TRBV7-6 with TRBJ1-3; 10 bases fit TRBD1. With 1 base clipped from V and 1 base from J, the junction kept 1 base outside the gene matches. The CDR3 is made up of 16 amino acids. The germline V gene has CDR1 SGHVS and CDR2 FNYEAQ. The CDR3 spells CASSLGQGASGNTIYF. The DNA of the CDR3 is TGTGCCAGCAGCTTAGGACAGGGGGCATCTGGAAACACCATATATTTT.

This chain uses TRBV19 with TRBJ2-2; 14 nucleotides agree with TRBD2. Germline CDR1 reads LNHDA; CDR2 reads SQIVND (reference sequence). The CDR3 has 18 amino acids. V shed 1 base, J shed 1 base, and the junction held 2 bases outside the gene matches. CDR3 sequence reads: CASSIGGLAGGNTGELFF. DNA of the CDR3: TGTGCCAGTAGTATAGGAGGACTAGCGGGGGGGAACACCGGGGAGCTGTTTTTT.

V gene TRBV5-1 combines with J gene TRBJ1-4; 12 bases are a match to TRBD1. Germline V CDR1 and CDR2: SGHRS, YFSETQ. V was pared by 1 base and J by 12 bases, with 10 bases of the junction left unmatched. CDR3 length equals 16 residues. The CDR3 sequence is CASSLIAGDRGPQLFF. DNA for the CDR3: TGCGCCAGCAGCTTGATCGCAGGGGACAGGGGGCCGCAACTGTTTTTT. Combining the CDR3 with reference TRBV5-1 and TRBJ1-4 gives the whole variable domain KAGVTQTPRYLIKTRGQQVTLSCSPISGHRSVSWYQQTPGQGLQFLFEYFSETQRNKGNFPGRFSGRQFSNSRSEMNVSTLELGDSALYLCASSLIAGDRGPQLFFGSGTQLSVL.

This clone was counted a single time. The gene calls are TRBV28 and TRBJ2-2, with D possibly matching TRBD1 (6 bases). The CDR3 extends over 13 amino acids. The germline V gene encodes CDR1 MDHEN and CDR2 SYDVKM. V was pared by 10 bases and J by 1 base, with 10 bases between. The CDR3 sequence is CAIQGMNTGELFF. CDR3 DNA sequence: TGTGCCATCCAGGGGATGAACACCGGGGAGCTGTTTTTT. The full variable domain, rest sourced from reference TRBV28 and TRBJ2-2, is DVKVTQSSRYLVKRTGEKVFLECVQDMDHENMFWYRQDPGLGLRLIYFSYDVKMKEKGDIPEGYSVSREKKERFSLILESASTNQTSMYLCAIQGMNTGELFFGEGSRLTVL.

The chain links TRBV18 to TRBJ1-5; 9 bases fit TRBD1. The J segment lost 4 bases and the V segment lost 6 bases, leaving 10 bases of the junction unmatched. Per germline, CDR1 KGHSH and CDR2 LQKENI. The CDR3 is made up of 16 amino acids. CDR3 DNA: TGTGCCAGCTCGCAGGGAACAGGGGGCTCGAATCAGCCCCAGCATTTT. This codes for CASSQGTGGSNQPQHF. The whole variable domain, remainder taken from reference TRBV18 and TRBJ1-5, is NAGVMQNPRHLVRRRGQEARLRCSPMKGHSHVYWYRQLPEEGLKFMVYLQKENIIDESGMPKERFSAEFPKEGPSILRIQQVVRGDSAAYFCASSQGTGGSNQPQHFGDGTRLSIL.

CDR3 DNA: TGTGCCAGCAGGAACAGGGGGCAGGGTTCCAAAAACATTCAGTACTTC. Protein: CASRNRGQGSKNIQYF. The V gene is TRBV27, the J gene TRBJ2-4; the match to TRBD1 covers 9 bases. Germline V gives CDR1 MNHEY, CDR2 SMNVEV (reference sequence). The V and J ends lost 6 bases and 2 bases, in that order; junction bases with no gene match: 8. The CDR3 totals 16 residues.

This clone appeared a single time. The V and J genes are TRBV27 and TRBJ1-1; a possible D gene is TRBD1 (6 bases). The CDR3 covers 14 residues. Trimming took off 6 bases at V and 4 bases at J, with 15 bases between the two ends. Germline-derived CDR1 and CDR2 are MNHEY and SMNVEV (reference sequence). Written as DNA, the CDR3 is TGTGCCAGCAGCTTAAACAGGGAGCTCACTGAAGCTTTCTTT. Its protein product is CASSLNRELTEAFF.

The chain has TRBV6-5 and TRBJ2-3; no clear D gene. The CDR3 totals 15 residues. The V gene lost 6 bases and the J gene lost 1 base, with 14 bases spanning the gap. CDR1 and CDR2 from the germline V gene are MNHEY and SVGAGI. CDR3: CASRSHDLGTDTQYF. In DNA, the CDR3 is TGTGCCAGCAGGAGTCATGATCTAGGCACAGATACGCAGTATTTT.

The chain has TRBV27 and TRBJ2-1, with D possibly matching TRBD1 (6 bases). The CDR3 extends over 12 amino acids. Trimming removed 4 bases from V and 12 bases from J, with 13 bases in between. CDR1 and CDR2 (germline): MNHEY, SMNVEV (reference sequence). The CDR3 nucleotides read TGTGCCAGCAGTTCAGGACAAGGGGGGCAGTTCTTC. Translation: CASSSGQGGQFF.

This clone was picked up one time. This chain uses TRBV7-2 with TRBJ1-1; a possible D gene is TRBD1 (6 bases). V lost 7 bases and J lost 0, with 18 bases in between. The germline CDR1 and CDR2 sequences are SGHTA and FQGNSA. The CDR3 spans 16 residues. The DNA of the CDR3 is TGTGCCAGCACCCAAGGGGGGGCAGGGTTGAACACTGAAGCTTTCTTT. The encoded protein is CASTQGGAGLNTEAFF.

This clone has a single count. This chain connects TRBV7-2 to TRBJ2-3; tentative D call: TRBD1 (6 bases). This CDR3 contains 15 residues. Trimming removed 7 bases from V and 2 bases from J, with 16 bases in between. Germline CDR1 and CDR2: SGHTA and FQGNSA. The CDR3 loop reads CASTNPGASTDTQYF. The CDR3 DNA reads TGTGCCAGCACCAACCCAGGGGCCTCCACAGATACGCAGTATTTT.

The V call is TRBV5-1, the J call TRBJ2-1, with 9 bases aligning to TRBD1. CDR3 size: 15 residues. V shed 5 bases and J 7 bases; nucleotides not matched to a gene: 10. Germline V gives CDR1 SGHRS, CDR2 YFSETQ. CDR3 sequence reads: CASSPGTGFMNEQFF. DNA for the CDR3: TGCGCCAGCAGTCCCGGGACAGGGTTTATGAATGAGCAGTTCTTC.

In DNA, the CDR3 is TGTGCCAGCAGCCGTGGACTAGCGGGGGGGCCGCGCTCCTACAATGAGCAGTTCTTC. It yields the protein CASSRGLAGGPRSYNEQFF. This chain links TRBV7-9 with TRBJ2-1, with 15 bases fitting TRBD2. With 5 bases clipped from V and 0 bases from J, the junction kept 8 bases outside the gene matches. This CDR3 has 19 amino acids. CDR1 is SEHNR and CDR2 is FQNEAQ in the germline V gene (reference sequence).

This chain joins TRBV19 and TRBJ1-2, with TRBD1 as a possible D gene (5 bases). The CDR3 consists of 15 residues. The V gene lost 7 bases and the J gene lost 0 bases, with 15 bases spanning the gap. Germline V gene lookup returns CDR1 LNHDA and CDR2 SQIVND (reference sequence). The CDR3 DNA is TGTGCCAGTACCCCATCCCGACAGACTAACTATGGCTACACCTTC. It translates to CASTPSRQTNYGYTF. The full variable domain, in which reference TRBV19 and TRBJ1-2 provide the parts outside the CDR3, is DGGITQSPKYLFRKEGQNVTLSCEQNLNHDAMYWYRQDPGQGLRLIYYSQIVNDFQKGDIAEGYSVSREKKESFPLTVTSAQKNPTAFYLCASTPSRQTNYGYTFGSGTRLTVV.

The V and J genes are TRBV5-1 and TRBJ1-2; the match to TRBD1 covers 7 bases. V trimming: 2 bases; J trimming: 5 bases; junction bases outside the gene matches: 6. The CDR3 sequence is 14 residues long. Germline loops: CDR1 SGHRS, CDR2 YFSETQ. CDR3 DNA: TGCGCCAGCAGCTTCGAGGGGGCGGAGTATGGCTACACCTTC. Translation gives CASSFEGAEYGYTF.

The rearrangement links TRBV7-6 to TRBJ2-2, with TRBD2 identical over 11 bases. J was trimmed by 6 bases and V by 1 base; bases with no gene match: 4. Per the germline V gene, CDR1 is SGHVS and CDR2 is FNYEAQ. The length of the CDR3 is 16 residues. CDR3 bases: TGTGCCAGCAGCTTAGGACTAGCGGGGCGGGCCGGGGAGCTGTTTTTT. Protein: CASSLGLAGRAGELFF.

This clone has just one count. The rearrangement links TRBV19 to TRBJ2-5, with 7 bases lining up with TRBD1. The J segment lost 5 bases and the V segment lost 5 bases, leaving 14 bases of the junction unmatched. Germline V gene data show CDR1 as LNHDA and CDR2 as SQIVND (reference sequence). The CDR3 has 16 residues. In DNA form, the CDR3 reads TGTGCCAGTAGTCTCGGACAGGCCCCCAAACATGAGACCCAGTACTTC. Translating it yields CASSLGQAPKHETQYF. Based on the CDR3 plus reference TRBV19 and TRBJ2-5, the full variable domain is DGGITQSPKYLFRKEGQNVTLSCEQNLNHDAMYWYRQDPGQGLRLIYYSQIVNDFQKGDIAEGYSVSREKKESFPLTVTSAQKNPTAFYLCASSLGQAPKHETQYFGPGTRLLVL.